This passage covers 11 T cell receptor beta chains from one sample sequenced in a study of T cells in Graves' hyperthyroidism and ophthalmopathy (dated by TCRdb to the late 2010s). Library preparation was by multiplex PCR. Sequencing was performed on an Illumina HiSeq 2000. The TCR beta CDR3 regions were amplified from the RNA transcripts. For the first round of RT-PCR on the TCR CDR3, the HTBI primer set was used together with the Qiagen OneStep RT-PCR kit. Through fastp at Q25 and MiXCR, TCRdb rebuilt clones from the public reads, retaining in-frame beta chains. For every CDR3 protein sequence, its rows merge into one entry that carries the most common genes and DNA. The sample table holds approximately 500,000 distinct CDR3 sequences, of which about 43% were seen once. The biggest ten clones account for more than 7% of the sample. The source material was peripheral blood or thyroid tissue (not recorded which). These TCRs come from a woman aged 18-29 years with Graves' hyperthyroidism.

About this clonotype: A much larger clonotype is one base distant, so this may be a read error. The rearrangement joins TRBV10-3 to TRBJ2-5; the D gene is possibly TRBD2 (5 bases). The V and J ends lost 6 bases and 4 bases respectively, with 15 bases between them. The CDR3 length is 14 residues. Germline V CDR1 and CDR2: ENHRY, SYGVKD. The CDR3 coding sequence is TGTGCCATCAGCCTTAGCGTCTCGGGAGAGACCCAGTACTTC. It yields the protein CAISLSVSGETQYF.

The V call is TRBV11-2, the J call TRBJ2-1, with TRBD2 matching over 10 bases. Looked up from germline, CDR1 is SGHAT and CDR2 is FQNNGV. The CDR3 loop spans 16 amino acids. V lost 1 base and J lost 4; bases outside the gene matches: 4. CDR3 loop: CASSLVPGLAYNEQFF. CDR3 nucleotides: TGTGCCAGCAGCTTAGTCCCGGGACTAGCGTACAATGAGCAGTTCTTC.

This clonotype was picked up a small number of times. A junction end diverges from the germline sequence, so it may reflect a read error. The chain links TRBV6-4 to TRBJ2-2, with 7 bases that match TRBD1. In germline, CDR1 is MRHNA, CDR2 SNTAGT. The CDR3 contains 18 residues. The CDR3 DNA reads TGTGCCAGCAGTTACTCTTTTGAGGGACAGAATAGCACCGGGGAGCTGTTTTTT. Translated: CASSYSFEGQNSTGELFF.

At least ten counts were recorded for this clonotype. V and J are TRBV4-1 and TRBJ1-6; D gene uncertain. The CDR3 contains 15 residues. Germline lookup yields CDR1 MGHRA and CDR2 YSYEKL. V was clipped by 0 bases and J by 7 bases, with 10 bases between them. In DNA, the CDR3 is TGCGCCAGCAGCCAAGAAGCACGGGCGAATTCACCCCTCCACTTT. Its translation: CASSQEARANSPLHF.

The rearrangement links TRBV7-9 to TRBJ1-2; TRBD1 is a possible D gene (5 bases). V was pared by 2 bases and J by 0 bases, with 16 bases between. The CDR3 has 17 residues. Germline lookup yields CDR1 SEHNR and CDR2 FQNEAQ (reference sequence). The CDR3 sequence is CASSLTGGDGANYGYTF. The CDR3 nucleotides are TGTGCCAGCAGCTTAACAGGAGGGGACGGAGCTAACTATGGCTACACCTTC.

Concerning this clonotype: This may stem from a read error, because a much larger clone lies one nucleotide away. This chain joins TRBV5-1 and TRBJ1-3; D is uncertain. V was cut by 6 bases and J by 0 bases, with 19 bases left in between. Germline values: CDR1 SGHRS, CDR2 YFSETQ. This CDR3 contains 17 residues. The CDR3 DNA sequence: TGCGCCAGCAACTCGGCGGGTAGCTCGTTCTCTGGAAACACCATATATTTT. Protein: CASNSAGSSFSGNTIYF.

This clonotype has ten or more counts. The V call is TRBV2, the J call TRBJ1-2; unclear D gene. The CDR3 runs 15 residues. The V gene lost 2 bases and the J gene lost 5 bases, with 15 bases spanning the gap. Germline V gives CDR1 SNHLY, CDR2 FYNNEI. The CDR3 coding sequence is TGTGCCAGCAGTGAAAGAGGAACCGACGGTTATGGCTACACCTTC. Amino acids: CASSERGTDGYGYTF.

This chain links TRBV15 with TRBJ1-3; D remains ambiguous. There are 13 residues in the CDR3. V was cut by 3 bases and J by 3 bases, with 6 bases left in between. Germline V gene sequence: CDR1 LNHNV, CDR2 YYDKDF (reference sequence). The CDR3 reads CATSRWDGNTIYF. CDR3 nucleotides: TGTGCCACCAGCAGGTGGGATGGAAACACCATATATTTT.

This sequence joins TRBV5-1 and TRBJ2-3, with 10 nucleotides matching TRBD2. CDR3 length equals 18 residues. V was pared by 3 bases and J by 0 bases, with 10 bases of the junction left unmatched. The germline V gene has CDR1 SGHRS and CDR2 YFSETQ. CDR3 nucleotide sequence: TGCGCCAGCAGCTCGTTACCTTGGACTAGCGGAAGCACAGATACGCAGTATTTT. It encodes CASSSLPWTSGSTDTQYF.

This clonotype was detected only a few times. The chain joins TRBV2 to TRBJ2-1, with no clear D. Germline V gene data show CDR1 as SNHLY and CDR2 as FYNNEI. The CDR3 loop spans 10 amino acids. With 8 bases removed from V and 9 bases from J, the gap between germline ends came to 8 bases. In nucleotides, the CDR3 is TGTGCCAGCCTTGGGCTTGAGCAGTTCTTC. This encodes CASLGLEQFF.

This clonotype occurred many times. V usage is TRBV5-1 and J usage is TRBJ2-7; 15 bases are a match to TRBD2. V shed 2 bases, J shed 6 bases, and the junction held 6 bases outside the gene matches. The CDR3 is made up of 16 amino acids. The germline V gene encodes CDR1 SGHRS and CDR2 YFSETQ. The CDR3 loop is CASSFGLAGGRGEQYF. In DNA form, the CDR3 reads TGCGCCAGCAGCTTCGGACTAGCGGGAGGGCGCGGCGAGCAGTACTTC.